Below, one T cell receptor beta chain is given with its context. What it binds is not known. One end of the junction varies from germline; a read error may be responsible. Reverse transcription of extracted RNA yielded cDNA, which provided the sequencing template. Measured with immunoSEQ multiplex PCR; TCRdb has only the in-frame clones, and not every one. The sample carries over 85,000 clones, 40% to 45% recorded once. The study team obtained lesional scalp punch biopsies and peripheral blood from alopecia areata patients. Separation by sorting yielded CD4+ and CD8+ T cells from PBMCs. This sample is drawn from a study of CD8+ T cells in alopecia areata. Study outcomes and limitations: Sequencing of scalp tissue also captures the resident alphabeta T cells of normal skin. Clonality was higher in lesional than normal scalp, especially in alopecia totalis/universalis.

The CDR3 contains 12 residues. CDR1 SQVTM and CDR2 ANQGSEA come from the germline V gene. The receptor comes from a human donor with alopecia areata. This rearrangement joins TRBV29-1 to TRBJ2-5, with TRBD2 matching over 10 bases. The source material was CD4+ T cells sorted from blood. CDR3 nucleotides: TGTTCACAGCGGGGGGGCCAGGAGACCCAGTACTTC. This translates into CSQRGGQETQYF.